This T cell receptor (beta chain) was observed in a study of a mutant IDH1 vaccine in newly diagnosed glioma. Study details: With temozolomide cycles, or 4-6 weeks after radiotherapy alone, vaccination was started. The earlier regimen, radiotherapy, temozolomide, or both, was most often both. Weeks 35 and 47 hosted visits V12 and V13, respectively.

On this clone: Its specificity is not known.

The CDR3 totals 16 residues. Germline lookup yields CDR1 SQVTM and CDR2 ANQGSEA. V was clipped by 5 bases and J by 2 bases, with 20 bases between them. The time point was: week 47, end of study. Topical imiquimod was applied with each vaccine dose, which held 300 ug of mutant IDH1 20-mer peptide. The data were produced by immunoSEQ multiplex PCR, yet TCRdb's version contains in-frame clones alone and is incomplete. Among roughly 32,000 clones, around nine tenths were seen once, and the ten largest hold under 2.5%. The source was PBMCs, collected from a glioma patient whose treatment included an IDH1 peptide vaccine. The gene calls are TRBV29-1 and TRBJ2-3; D might be TRBD1 (5 bases). This receptor was obtained from a man aged 35 to 55 with glioma. The CDR3 DNA sequence: TGCAGCGTTCTCACCGGTGGCAGGGTATTCACAGATACGCAGTATTTT. Its protein is CSVLTGGRVFTDTQYF.